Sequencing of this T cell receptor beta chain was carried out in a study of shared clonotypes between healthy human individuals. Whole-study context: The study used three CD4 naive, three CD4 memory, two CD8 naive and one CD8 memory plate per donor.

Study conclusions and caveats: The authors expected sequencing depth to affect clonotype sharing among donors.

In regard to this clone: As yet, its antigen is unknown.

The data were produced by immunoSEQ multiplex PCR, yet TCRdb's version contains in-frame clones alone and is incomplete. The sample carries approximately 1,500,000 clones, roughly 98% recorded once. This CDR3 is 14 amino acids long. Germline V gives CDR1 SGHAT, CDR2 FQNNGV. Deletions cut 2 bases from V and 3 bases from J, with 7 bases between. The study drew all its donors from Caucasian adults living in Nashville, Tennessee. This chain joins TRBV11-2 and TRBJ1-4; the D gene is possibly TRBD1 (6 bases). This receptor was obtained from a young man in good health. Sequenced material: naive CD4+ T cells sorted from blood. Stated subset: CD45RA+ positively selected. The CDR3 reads CASSLRQANEKLFF. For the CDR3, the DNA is TGTGCCAGCAGCTTAAGACAGGCTAATGAAAAACTGTTTTTT.